These 8 T cell receptor beta chains share one sample of origin, sequenced in a study of cytomegalovirus exposure and HLA in healthy donors. The primer mix had 60 Vbeta and 13 Jbeta primers. The method was immunoSEQ multiplex PCR; TCRdb's version includes in-frame clones alone and lacks a portion of them. The data contain about 100,000 clones, around 76% of them singletons. Sequenced: PBMCs. The source of these receptors is a woman in her forties or fifties in good health and CMV-seropositive.

The genes are TRBV4-2 and TRBJ2-7; the match to TRBD2 covers 10 bases. The CDR3 spans 17 residues. Trimming removed 3 bases from V and 6 bases from J; junction bases left unmatched: 14. From germline, CDR1 is LGHNA and CDR2 YNFKEQ. Here the CDR3 reads CASSQESGASGGSEQYF. CDR3 in DNA: TGTGCCAGCAGCCAGGAATCCGGGGCTAGCGGGGGTTCCGAGCAGTACTTC.

The table lists this clone with a few counts. This CDR3 is also generated by other DNA sequences in the sample. The gene calls are TRBV9 and TRBJ1-1; the match to TRBD1 covers 8 bases. The CDR3 contains 13 residues. Trimming removed 4 bases from V and 5 bases from J; junction bases left unmatched: 4. Germline assignment: CDR1 SGDLS and CDR2 YYNGEE. Here the CDR3 reads CASSPGGRTEAFF. CDR3 sequence (DNA): TGTGCCAGCAGCCCAGGGGGCAGGACTGAAGCTTTCTTT.

This clone was picked up a small number of times. This rearrangement joins TRBV11-2 to TRBJ2-2; the match to TRBD2 covers 12 bases. CDR3 length: 18 amino acids. J was trimmed by 3 bases and V by 1 base; bases with no gene match: 6. CDR1 and CDR2 from the germline V gene are SGHAT and FQNNGV. The CDR3: CASSLGLAGGPDTGELFF. The CDR3 coding sequence is TGTGCCAGCAGCTTAGGCCTAGCGGGAGGGCCGGACACCGGGGAGCTGTTTTTT.

The genes are TRBV11-3 and TRBJ1-1; D is unclear. There are 13 residues in the CDR3. V lost 5 bases, J lost 4 bases, and 11 bases lay in between. The germline gives CDR1 SGHNT, CDR2 YENEEA. The CDR3 DNA reads TGTGCCAGCAGCGTGACATTCACCACTGAAGCTTTCTTT. Amino acid sequence: CASSVTFTTEAFF.

The rearrangement uses TRBV27 and TRBJ2-2; TRBD1 is a possible D gene (5 bases). V was clipped by 3 bases and J by 6 bases, with 14 bases between them. Germline-derived CDR1 and CDR2 are MNHEY and SMNVEV (reference sequence). The CDR3 has 15 amino acids. The CDR3 nucleotides are TGTGCCAGCAGTTTTCACAGGAGAGAGGCCGGGGAGCTGTTTTTT. Amino acids: CASSFHRREAGELFF.

This chain uses TRBV11-3 with TRBJ2-7; D gene ambiguous. Trimming removed 5 bases at V and 6 bases at J, with 8 bases between. This CDR3 region has 11 residues. Germline V gene lookup returns CDR1 SGHNT and CDR2 YENEEA. CDR3: CASSATGEQYF. CDR3 DNA: TGTGCCAGCAGCGCAACGGGCGAGCAGTACTTC. Supplemented by reference TRBV11-3 and TRBJ2-7, the full variable domain reads EAGVVQSPRYKIIEKKQPVAFWCNPISGHNTLYWYLQNLGQGPELLIRYENEEAVDDSQLPKDRFSAERLKGVDSTLKIQPAELGDSAVYLCASSATGEQYFGPGTRLTVT.

This clone appeared once. This specimen includes other DNA sequences encoding the same CDR3. V usage is TRBV6-5 and J usage is TRBJ2-7, with a tentative D call TRBD1 (6 bases). V was shortened by 2 bases and J by 2 bases, with 10 bases between the two germline ends. This CDR3 comprises 14 residues. CDR1 is MNHEY, CDR2 SVGAGI, per germline. The CDR3 region is CASSYGAGAYEQYF. The CDR3 nucleotides read TGTGCCAGCAGTTACGGAGCAGGGGCCTACGAGCAGTACTTC.

V usage is TRBV5-1 and J usage is TRBJ2-1, with D uncertain. Germline CDR1 reads SGHRS; CDR2 reads YFSETQ. The CDR3 is 15 amino acids. The V end lost 4 bases, the J end lost 4 bases, and 15 bases lay between the germline ends. In DNA, the CDR3 is TGCGCCAGCAGCCTGGGTGGAGTTGGTTACAATGAGCAGTTCTTC. It specifies CASSLGGVGYNEQFF.